This T cell receptor beta chain stems from a study of blood T cell repertoires in COVID-19 (dated by TCRdb to 2020 to 2021). Regarding the research as a whole: Samples from collaborators originated in the United States, Italy and Spain and spanned both the acute and convalescent phases of COVID-19. The prospective study material was composed of cDNA or gDNA derived from T cells, B-cell-depleted T cells, or PBMCs. The dataset comprised deeply sampled blood TCRbeta repertoires from subjects exposed to, actively infected with, or recovered from COVID-19. The repertoires were made available in a free public database intended to serve as a resource for research on the immune response to SARS-CoV-2. The samples were drawn from two sources: the first 160 participants of the ongoing ImmuneRACE study, and 1,200 or so subjects contributed by 6 global collaborators. Sample metadata almost always included a de-identified subject ID, COVID-19 status, age in years and sex. Where available, HLA class I and class II types were obtained from metadata supplied by the sample provider rather than from assay-based typing.

Measured from the cysteine to the phenylalanine, the CDR3 is 17 residues long. The sequence is cut down to CDR3 DNA, 51 bases in frame from base 1. CDR1 and CDR2 (LGHNA, YNFKEQ) derive from the germline V gene. V ends up 1 base short and J 1 base short, with an unmatched junction base count of 7. A second Seattle source provided samples from volunteer blood donors who had recovered from COVID-19. The collaborating institutions used their own protocols to collect whole blood in K2EDTA tubes. For TCRbeta analysis, collaborators shipped samples in one of three forms: frozen whole blood, isolated PBMCs, or DNA extracted from either of those sample types. The immunoSEQ Assay, a bias-controlled multiplex PCR, was used to amplify TCRbeta CDR3 regions from genomic DNA. As for how the authors treated the data: Within the assay, amplification of reference gene primers was used to estimate how many nucleated cells each sample contained. To quantify the absolute abundance of each unique TCRbeta CDR3 rearrangement, sequence reads were collapsed and filtered. For each sample, productive Simpson clonality was calculated by taking the square root of Simpson's diversity index across productive rearrangements. TCRdb obtained this table from immuneACCESS and retained in-frame rearrangements with V and J assigned. These tables miss some clones; where compared with another copy, unresolved V genes account for less than half of the shortfall, and the remainder is unexplained. V and J calls and clone size come straight from that table; D and trimming were deduced from the DNA. The sample data list roughly 280,000 clones, and around four fifths of these were observed just once. Together, the top ten hold 4.6% of the sample.

The full study reports these points: The amount of clinical and demographic metadata varied by source and participant and was provided uncurated.

In regard to this clone: Its antigen remains unidentified. No qualities accompany the bases; no much larger clone lies one base away.

The rearranged segments are TRBV4-2 and TRBJ2-5; 9 nucleotides in the junction match TRBD2. Source material: peripheral blood. The source of this sequence is a man in his sixties who had recovered from COVID-19. The CDR3 has the sequence CASSQGDRTSAQETQYF. Read as DNA, the sequence is TGTGCCAGCAGCCAAGGGGATCGGACTAGCGCCCAAGAGACCCAGTACTTC.